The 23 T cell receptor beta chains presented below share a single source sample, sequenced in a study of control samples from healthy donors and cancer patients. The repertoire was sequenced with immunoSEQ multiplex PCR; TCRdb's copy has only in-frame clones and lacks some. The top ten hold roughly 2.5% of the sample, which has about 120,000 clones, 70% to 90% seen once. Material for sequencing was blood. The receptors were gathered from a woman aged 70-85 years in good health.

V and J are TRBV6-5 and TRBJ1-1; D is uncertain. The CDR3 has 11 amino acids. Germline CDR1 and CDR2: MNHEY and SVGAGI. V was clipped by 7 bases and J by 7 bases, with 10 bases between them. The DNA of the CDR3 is TGTGCCAGCACCCTCCGGTTTGAAGCTTTCTTT. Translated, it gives CASTLRFEAFF.

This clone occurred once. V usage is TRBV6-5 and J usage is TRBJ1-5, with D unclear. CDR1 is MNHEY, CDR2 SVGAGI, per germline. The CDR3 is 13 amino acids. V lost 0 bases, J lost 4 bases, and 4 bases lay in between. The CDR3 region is CASSYSINQPQHF. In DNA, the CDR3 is TGTGCCAGCAGTTACTCGATAAATCAGCCCCAGCATTTT.

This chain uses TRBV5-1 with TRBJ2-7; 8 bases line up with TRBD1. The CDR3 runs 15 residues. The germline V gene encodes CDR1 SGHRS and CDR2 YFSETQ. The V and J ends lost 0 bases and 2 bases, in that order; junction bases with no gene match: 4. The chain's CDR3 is CASSLDTGGAYEQYF. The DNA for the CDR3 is TGCGCCAGCAGCTTGGATACAGGGGGAGCCTACGAGCAGTACTTC.

CDR3 sequence: CASSQVRGSVNEQFF. The CDR3 nucleotides are TGTGCCAGCAGCCAAGTAAGGGGGTCGGTCAATGAGCAGTTCTTC. The chain couples TRBV3-1 (or the pseudogene TRBV3-2) to TRBJ2-1; TRBD1 is a possible D gene (6 bases). CDR1 is LGHDT and CDR2 is YNNKEL in the germline V gene (reference sequence). Trimming pared 1 base from V and 6 bases from J, leaving 13 bases between. The CDR3 totals 15 residues.

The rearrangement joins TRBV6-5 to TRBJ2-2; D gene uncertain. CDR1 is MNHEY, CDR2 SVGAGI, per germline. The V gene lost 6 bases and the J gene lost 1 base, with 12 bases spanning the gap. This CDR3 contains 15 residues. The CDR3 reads CASSQGRKNTGELFF. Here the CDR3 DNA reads TGTGCCAGCAGCCAAGGACGGAAGAACACCGGGGAGCTGTTTTTT.

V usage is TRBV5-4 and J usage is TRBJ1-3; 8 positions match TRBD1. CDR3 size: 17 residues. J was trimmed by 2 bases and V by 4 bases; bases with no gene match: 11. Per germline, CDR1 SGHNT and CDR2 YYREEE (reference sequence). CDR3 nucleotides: TGTGCCAGCAGCGGGTGGACAGGGCCGGAAGCTGGAAACACCATATATTTT. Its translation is CASSGWTGPEAGNTIYF.

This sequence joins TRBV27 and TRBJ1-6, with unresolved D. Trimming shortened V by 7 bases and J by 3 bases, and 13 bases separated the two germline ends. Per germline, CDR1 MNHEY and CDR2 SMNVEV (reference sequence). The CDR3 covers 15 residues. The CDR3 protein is CASNLPPIYNSPLHF. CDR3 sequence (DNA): TGTGCCAGCAACCTCCCCCCTATCTATAATTCACCCCTCCACTTT.

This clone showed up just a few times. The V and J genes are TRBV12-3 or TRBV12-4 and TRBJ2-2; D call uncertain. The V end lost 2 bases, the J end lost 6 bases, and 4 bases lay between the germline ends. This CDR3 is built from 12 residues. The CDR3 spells CASSLNAGELFF. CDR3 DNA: TGTGCCAGCAGTTTAAACGCCGGGGAGCTGTTTTTT.

CDR3 in DNA: TGTGCCAGCAGCGCGGGACTAGCGGGGGAGGATGAGCAGTTCTTC. It specifies CASSAGLAGEDEQFF. This chain joins TRBV5-4 and TRBJ2-1; 14 bases match TRBD2. Germline CDR1 SGHNT, CDR2 YYREEE (reference sequence). CDR3 length equals 15 residues. J lost 8 bases, V lost 4 bases, and 5 bases had no gene match.

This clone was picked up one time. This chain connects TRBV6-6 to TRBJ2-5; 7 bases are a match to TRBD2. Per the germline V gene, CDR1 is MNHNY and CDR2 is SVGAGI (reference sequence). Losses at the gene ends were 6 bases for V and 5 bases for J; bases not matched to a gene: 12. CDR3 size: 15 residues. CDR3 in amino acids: CASSPGTKLRETQYF. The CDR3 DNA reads TGTGCCAGCAGCCCCGGGACTAAGCTGCGGGAGACCCAGTACTTC.

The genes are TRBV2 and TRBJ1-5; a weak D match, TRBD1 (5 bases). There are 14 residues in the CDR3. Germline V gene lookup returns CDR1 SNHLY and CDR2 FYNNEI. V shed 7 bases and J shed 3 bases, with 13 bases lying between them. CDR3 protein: CASTPLTVNQPQHF. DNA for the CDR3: TGTGCCAGCACCCCCCTGACAGTCAATCAGCCCCAGCATTTT.

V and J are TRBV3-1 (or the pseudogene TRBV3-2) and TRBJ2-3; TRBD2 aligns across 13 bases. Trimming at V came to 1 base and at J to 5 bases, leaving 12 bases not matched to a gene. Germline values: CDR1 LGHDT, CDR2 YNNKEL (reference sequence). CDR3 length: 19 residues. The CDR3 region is CASSQAGTSGAPREDTQYF. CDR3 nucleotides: TGTGCCAGCAGCCAAGCCGGGACTAGCGGGGCACCGAGGGAAGATACGCAGTATTTT.

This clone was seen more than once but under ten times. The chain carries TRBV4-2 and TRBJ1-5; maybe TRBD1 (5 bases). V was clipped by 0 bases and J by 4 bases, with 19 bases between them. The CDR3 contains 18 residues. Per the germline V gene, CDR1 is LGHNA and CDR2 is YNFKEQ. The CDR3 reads CASSQDPGGEAVNQPQHF. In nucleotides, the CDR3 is TGTGCCAGCAGCCAAGATCCTGGGGGGGAGGCGGTAAATCAGCCCCAGCATTTT.

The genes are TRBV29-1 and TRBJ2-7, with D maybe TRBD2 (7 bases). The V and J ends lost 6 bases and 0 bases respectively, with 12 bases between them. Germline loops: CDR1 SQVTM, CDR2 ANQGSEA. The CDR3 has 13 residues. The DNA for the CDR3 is TGCAGCGTCGGGGGGCCGAACTCCTACGAGCAGTACTTC. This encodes CSVGGPNSYEQYF.

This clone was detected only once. CDR3 in amino acids: CASSWGQGNTGELFF. The DNA for the CDR3 is TGTGCCAGCAGTTGGGGGCAGGGGAACACCGGGGAGCTGTTTTTT. The chain employs TRBV6-5 and TRBJ2-2; tentatively, D is TRBD1 (6 bases). Germline V CDR1 and CDR2: MNHEY, SVGAGI. This CDR3 has 15 residues. The V end was cut by 4 bases, the J end by 1 base, with 10 bases between.

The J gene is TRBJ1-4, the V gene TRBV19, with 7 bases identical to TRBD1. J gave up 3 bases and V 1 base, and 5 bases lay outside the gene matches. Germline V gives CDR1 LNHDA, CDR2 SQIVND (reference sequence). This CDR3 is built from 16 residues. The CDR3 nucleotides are TGTGCCAGTAGTATAGGCCTGACAGGGTCTAATGAAAAACTGTTTTTT. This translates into CASSIGLTGSNEKLFF.

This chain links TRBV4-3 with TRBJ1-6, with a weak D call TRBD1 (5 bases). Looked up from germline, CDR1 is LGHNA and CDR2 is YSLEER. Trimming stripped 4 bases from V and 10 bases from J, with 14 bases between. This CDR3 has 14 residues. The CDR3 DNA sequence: TGCGCCAGCAGCCCCCTTTCGGGGGAGTCACCCCTCCACTTT. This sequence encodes CASSPLSGESPLHF.

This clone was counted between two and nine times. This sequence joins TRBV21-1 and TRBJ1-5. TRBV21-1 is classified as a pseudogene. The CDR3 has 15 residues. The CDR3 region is CASSGGRMMAQPQHF. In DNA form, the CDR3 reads TGTGCCAGCAGCGGGGGGAGAATGATGGCTCAGCCCCAGCATTTT.

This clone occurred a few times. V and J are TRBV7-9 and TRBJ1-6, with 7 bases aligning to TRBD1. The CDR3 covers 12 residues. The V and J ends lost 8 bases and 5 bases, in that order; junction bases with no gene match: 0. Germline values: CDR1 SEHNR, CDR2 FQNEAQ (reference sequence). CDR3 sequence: CASGQDNSPLHF. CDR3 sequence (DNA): TGTGCCAGCGGACAGGATAATTCACCCCTCCACTTT.

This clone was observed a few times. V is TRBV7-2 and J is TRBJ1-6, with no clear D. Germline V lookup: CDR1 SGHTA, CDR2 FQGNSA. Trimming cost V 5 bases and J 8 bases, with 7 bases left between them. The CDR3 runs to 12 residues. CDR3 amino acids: CASSPAYSPLHF. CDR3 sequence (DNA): TGTGCCAGCAGCCCAGCCTATTCACCCCTCCACTTT.

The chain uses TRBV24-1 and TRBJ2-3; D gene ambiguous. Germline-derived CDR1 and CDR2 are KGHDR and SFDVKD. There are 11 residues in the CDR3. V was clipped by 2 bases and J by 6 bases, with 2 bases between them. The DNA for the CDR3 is TGTGCCACCAGTGATTGGGATACGCAGTATTTT. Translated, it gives CATSDWDTQYF.

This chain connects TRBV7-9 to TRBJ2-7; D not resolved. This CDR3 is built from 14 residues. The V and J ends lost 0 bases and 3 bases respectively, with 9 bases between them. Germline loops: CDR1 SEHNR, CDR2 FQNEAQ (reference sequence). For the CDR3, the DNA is TGTGCCAGCAGCTTAGCAGGATCCGACTACGAGCAGTACTTC. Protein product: CASSLAGSDYEQYF.

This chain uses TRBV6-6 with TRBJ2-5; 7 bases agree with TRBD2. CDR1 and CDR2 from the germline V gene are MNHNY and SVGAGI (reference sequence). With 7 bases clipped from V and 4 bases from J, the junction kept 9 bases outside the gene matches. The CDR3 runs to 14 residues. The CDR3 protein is CASNRAGNRETQYF. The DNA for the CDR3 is TGTGCCAGCAATCGAGCGGGGAACAGAGAGACCCAGTACTTC.